The entry that follows covers one TCR beta chain sequence. The antigen is undetermined. This entry belongs to a study of cytomegalovirus exposure and HLA in healthy donors. Study results and caveats: Investigators reported under 200 TCR beta chains as tied to cytomegalovirus. Most TCR sequences were uncommon, yet certain public TCRs appeared in many donors. In a later analysis, TCR beta V- and J-gene trimming was associated with a missense DCLRE1C variant. In a later analysis, a genetic analysis reported fewer productive-TCR N-insertions in an Asian-associated ancestry cluster than the cohort average.

Germline lookup yields CDR1 SGHRS and CDR2 YFSETQ. Losses at the gene ends were 4 bases for V and 6 bases for J; bases not matched to a gene: 11. The CDR3 spans 16 residues. With 60 Vbeta and 13 Jbeta primers, the PCR was carried out. Only in-frame clones appear in the TCRdb table, and some are missing; sequencing was by immunoSEQ multiplex PCR. The sample includes around 130,000 clones, 60% to 80% of them seen just once. The receptor comes from a man in his fifties or sixties in good health and CMV-seronegative. Sequencing was done on a sample of PBMCs. The rearrangement joins TRBV5-1 to TRBJ2-1; 9 bases align to TRBD2. The CDR3 region is CASSLDNSGGLNEQFF. DNA of the CDR3: TGCGCCAGCAGCCTGGATAATAGCGGGGGACTCAATGAGCAGTTCTTC.